This entry lists 29 T cell receptor beta chains sequenced from one sample in a study of T cell responses to AZD1222 COVID-19 vaccine. The protocol was immunoSEQ multiplex PCR, while the TCRdb copy is restricted to in-frame clones and leaves out a portion. The sample records more than 95,000 clones, less than 95% being singletons. Sequencing was performed on peripheral blood, taken on day 0 of AZD1222 vaccination. The receptors shown here come from an adult in good health.

The genes are TRBV28 and TRBJ2-1; TRBD1 aligns across 9 bases. Germline lookup yields CDR1 MDHEN and CDR2 SYDVKM. The CDR3 consists of 16 residues. Losses at the gene ends were 3 bases for V and 2 bases for J; bases not matched to a gene: 5. The CDR3 region has the DNA TGTGCCAGCAGTTTGAGGCGGGACAGGGCCTACAATGAGCAGTTCTTC. It specifies CASSLRRDRAYNEQFF.

The CDR3 is CASSVGERGGSNEQFF. The CDR3 bases are TGTGCCAGCAGCGTAGGAGAGCGGGGGGGAAGCAATGAGCAGTTCTTC. The J gene is TRBJ2-1, the V gene TRBV9; 10 bases are a match to TRBD2. CDR1 and CDR2 from the germline V gene are SGDLS and YYNGEE. The CDR3 covers 16 residues. V lost 0 bases and J lost 6; bases outside the gene matches: 6.

J is TRBJ2-7 and V is TRBV6-1; 10 bases are a match to TRBD1. J was trimmed by 2 bases and V by 1 base; bases with no gene match: 5. The CDR3 runs 16 residues. Germline V CDR1 and CDR2: MNHNS, SASEGT. For the CDR3, the DNA is TGTGCCAGCAGTGAAGTCTGGGACAGGGGAGCCTACGAGCAGTACTTC. Its translation: CASSEVWDRGAYEQYF.

This chain connects TRBV6-6 to TRBJ2-6; a possible D gene is TRBD1 (5 bases). Germline values: CDR1 MNHNY, CDR2 SVGAGI (reference sequence). Trimming took 8 bases from V and 4 from J, leaving 15 bases between them. CDR3 length equals 15 residues. The CDR3, as DNA: TGTGCCAGCGGGGCGGCCTTGGGGGGGGCCAACGTCCTGACTTTC. It is translated as CASGAALGGANVLTF.

This sequence joins TRBV14 and TRBJ2-5; D may be TRBD2 (6 bases). Per germline, CDR1 SGHDN and CDR2 FVKESK. V lost 5 bases, J lost 5 bases, and 9 bases lay in between. The CDR3 has 12 residues. The CDR3 reads CASSGGYETQYF. DNA for the CDR3: TGTGCCAGCAGCGGGGGGTACGAGACCCAGTACTTC. Full variable domain (outside the CDR3, taken from reference TRBV14 and TRBJ2-5): EAGVTQFPSHSVIEKGQTVTLRCDPISGHDNLYWYRRVMGKEIKFLLHFVKESKQDESGMPNNRFLAERTGGTYSTLKVQPAELEDSGVYFCASSGGYETQYFGPGTRLLVL.

V and J are TRBV2 and TRBJ2-3; 12 bases fit TRBD2. V lost 4 bases, J lost 4 bases, and 3 bases stayed unmatched. There are 15 residues in the CDR3. The germline V gene encodes CDR1 SNHLY and CDR2 FYNNEI. CDR3 amino acids: CASSGSSGGADTQYF. CDR3 bases: TGTGCCAGCAGTGGATCTAGCGGGGGGGCAGATACGCAGTATTTT.

As concerns this clone: The same CDR3 arises from other DNA sequences in this sample as well. This chain connects TRBV9 to TRBJ1-5; 9 bases map to TRBD1. This CDR3 spans 15 amino acids. The J segment lost 0 bases and the V segment lost 3 bases, leaving 1 base of the junction unmatched. Germline lookup yields CDR1 SGDLS and CDR2 YYNGEE. The CDR3 DNA reads TGTGCCAGCAGCGGACAGGGGGGTAGCAATCAGCCCCAGCATTTT. Amino acids: CASSGQGGSNQPQHF.

V usage is TRBV6-5 and J usage is TRBJ1-3; no clear D gene. Trimming pared 5 bases from V and 6 bases from J, leaving 11 bases between. This CDR3 spans 13 amino acids. Per germline, CDR1 MNHEY and CDR2 SVGAGI. CDR3 residues: CASSNPLENTIYF. The CDR3 DNA is TGTGCCAGCAGTAATCCCCTCGAAAACACCATATATTTT.

J is TRBJ1-2 and V is TRBV12-3 or TRBV12-4, with D uncertain. Trimming pared 8 bases from V and 8 bases from J, leaving 15 bases between. The CDR3 is made up of 12 amino acids. The CDR3 protein is CASCRGLRGYTF. The CDR3 DNA sequence: TGTGCCAGCTGCCGAGGGTTACGGGGCTACACCTTC.

This chain links TRBV7-9 with TRBJ1-2; unclear D gene. The CDR3 contains 15 residues. The V gene's germline CDR1 is SEHNR and CDR2 FQNEAQ (reference sequence). The V gene lost 2 bases and the J gene lost 0 bases, with 10 bases spanning the gap. The CDR3 spells CASSLMGGANYGYTF. The CDR3 DNA is TGTGCCAGCAGCTTAATGGGCGGGGCTAACTATGGCTACACCTTC. Drawing the rest from reference TRBV7-9 and TRBJ1-2, the complete variable domain is DTGVSQNPRHKITKRGQNVTFRCDPISEHNRLYWYRQTLGQGPEFLTYFQNEAQLEKSRLLSDRFSAERPKGSFSTLEIQRTEQGDSAMYLCASSLMGGANYGYTFGSGTRLTVV.

V usage is TRBV27 and J usage is TRBJ2-7; D uncertain. This CDR3 has 14 amino acids. The germline V and J ends were trimmed by 5 bases and 3 bases, with 14 bases remaining between them. CDR1 is MNHEY, CDR2 SMNVEV, per germline (reference sequence). CDR3 in amino acids: CASSLRSPGYEQYF. DNA of the CDR3: TGTGCCAGCAGTCTCCGATCCCCCGGCTACGAGCAGTACTTC.

The chain couples TRBV6-5 to TRBJ2-1; D not certain. CDR1 MNHEY and CDR2 SVGAGI come from the germline V gene. Trimming took 7 bases from V and 6 from J, leaving 7 bases between them. The CDR3 runs 11 residues. The CDR3 loop reads CASNLINEQFF. CDR3 in DNA: TGTGCCAGCAACCTCATCAATGAGCAGTTCTTC.

V is TRBV9 and J is TRBJ1-1; D perhaps matches TRBD1 (6 bases). The germline V gene has CDR1 SGDLS and CDR2 YYNGEE. The germline V and J ends were trimmed by 4 bases and 3 bases, with 10 bases remaining between them. The CDR3 totals 13 residues. CDR3 region: CASSQGLYTEAFF. CDR3 nucleotides: TGTGCCAGCAGCCAGGGGCTGTACACTGAAGCTTTCTTT. Together with reference TRBV9 and TRBJ1-1, the CDR3 gives the full variable domain: DSGVTQTPKHLITATGQRVTLRCSPRSGDLSVYWYQQSLDQGLQFLIQYYNGEERAKGNILERFSAQQFPDLHSELNLSSLELGDSALYFCASSQGLYTEAFFGQGTRLTVV.

This clone came up once. The chain uses TRBV13 and TRBJ1-1; 7 bases map to TRBD1. Germline assignment: CDR1 PRHDT and CDR2 FYEKMQ (reference sequence). Trimming took 1 base from V and 3 from J; bases not matched to a gene: 2. CDR3 length: 14 amino acids. CDR3 sequence: CASSLEGAYTEAFF. Written as DNA, the CDR3 is TGTGCCAGCAGCTTAGAGGGGGCCTACACTGAAGCTTTCTTT.

The rearrangement links TRBV2 to TRBJ2-5; 12 bases fit TRBD2. The CDR3 has 12 residues. Germline lookup yields CDR1 SNHLY and CDR2 FYNNEI. V lost 5 bases and J lost 9; bases outside the gene matches: 1. The CDR3 DNA reads as TGTGCCAGCAGTACTAGCGGGGGGTCCCAGTACTTC. As protein: CASSTSGGSQYF.

The chain joins TRBV2 to TRBJ2-3; 7 positions agree with TRBD1. V was pared by 6 bases and J by 2 bases, with 8 bases of the junction left unmatched. Germline CDR1 and CDR2: SNHLY and FYNNEI. This CDR3 is 15 amino acids long. DNA for the CDR3: TGTGCCAGCAGCCCACGGGGACAGAACACAGATACGCAGTATTTT. This codes for CASSPRGQNTDTQYF.

The V gene is TRBV7-8, the J gene TRBJ2-3, with unresolved D. Germline V gives CDR1 SGHVS, CDR2 FQNEAQ. Trimming took off 5 bases at V and 5 bases at J, with 5 bases between the two ends. This CDR3 region has 11 residues. This CDR3 is CASSPKDTQYF. CDR3 nucleotides: TGTGCCAGCAGCCCGAAAGATACGCAGTATTTT.

CDR3: CASSPEGGATDGEKLFF. In DNA form, the CDR3 reads TGTGCCAGCAGCCCCGAGGGGGGCGCCACGGATGGTGAAAAACTGTTTTTT. The genes are TRBV9 and TRBJ1-4; maybe TRBD1 (6 bases). CDR1 and CDR2 (germline): SGDLS, YYNGEE. The V gene lost 4 bases and the J gene lost 7 bases, with 23 bases spanning the gap. The CDR3 is 17 residues long.

The V gene is TRBV12-3 or TRBV12-4, the J gene TRBJ2-3; D is unclear. Trimming removed 6 bases from V and 0 bases from J, with 4 bases in between. The CDR3 extends over 12 amino acids. This CDR3 reads CASRTSTDTQYF. As DNA, the CDR3 is TGTGCCAGCAGGACTAGCACAGATACGCAGTATTTT.

This clone came up a few times. This chain joins TRBV10-3 and TRBJ2-1; TRBD1 is a possible D gene (5 bases). Trimming took 10 bases from V and 5 from J, leaving 15 bases between them. This CDR3 comprises 13 residues. CDR1 is ENHRY, CDR2 SYGVKD, per germline. CDR3 region: CATRSGADNEQFF. The CDR3, as DNA: TGTGCCACCCGCTCTGGGGCGGACAATGAGCAGTTCTTC.

V usage is TRBV6-5 and J usage is TRBJ2-3, with 9 bases matching TRBD2. In germline, CDR1 is MNHEY, CDR2 SVGAGI. The CDR3 length is 13 residues. Trimming took 6 bases from V and 11 from J; bases not matched to a gene: 9. The CDR3: CASSPGRLAEQYF. The CDR3 bases are TGTGCCAGCAGCCCCGGTCGACTAGCGGAGCAGTATTTT.

V gene TRBV6-5 combines with J gene TRBJ1-2, with D perhaps TRBD1 (5 bases). The CDR3 has 13 amino acids. The V end lost 5 bases, the J end lost 6 bases, and 13 bases lay between the germline ends. Germline V CDR1 and CDR2: MNHEY, SVGAGI. The CDR3 region has the DNA TGTGCCAGCAGTCCGTCAGGGACCCATGGCTACACCTTC. It codes for CASSPSGTHGYTF.

The V and J genes are TRBV27 and TRBJ1-5, with no clear D. The V and J ends lost 8 bases and 6 bases respectively, with 5 bases between them. This CDR3 contains 10 residues. Germline CDR1 is MNHEY and CDR2 is SMNVEV (reference sequence). The CDR3 DNA follows: TGTGCCAGCCCCTTTCAGCCCCAGCATTTT. Translating gives CASPFQPQHF.

In nucleotides, the CDR3 is TGTGCCAGCAGTGCATTCCGGGACAGGGAGAGGGAGCAGTACTTC. Translation gives CASSAFRDREREQYF. The V and J genes are TRBV25-1 and TRBJ2-7; 9 bases are a match to TRBD1. Germline lookup yields CDR1 MGHDK and CDR2 SYGVNS. The CDR3 runs to 15 residues. V shed 4 bases and J 7 bases; nucleotides not matched to a gene: 11.

The V gene is TRBV7-9, the J gene TRBJ1-2; a possible D gene is TRBD1 (5 bases). Trimming pared 2 bases from V and 6 bases from J, leaving 22 bases between. The CDR3 covers 17 residues. Germline V gene data show CDR1 as SEHNR and CDR2 as FQNEAQ (reference sequence). In nucleotides, the CDR3 is TGTGCCAGCAGCTTACAGACGCCAAGGGGATCGGGGGATGGCTACACCTTC. It specifies CASSLQTPRGSGDGYTF.

The J gene is TRBJ1-1, the V gene TRBV30; D is unresolved. The CDR3 sequence is 11 residues long. The V end was cut by 8 bases, the J end by 7 bases, with 14 bases between. The germline V gene encodes CDR1 GTSNPN and CDR2 SVGIG (reference sequence). The CDR3 protein is CAKAPVGEAFF. As DNA, the CDR3 is TGTGCCAAAGCGCCAGTCGGTGAAGCTTTCTTT.

V is TRBV2 and J is TRBJ1-6, with D possibly being TRBD1 (5 bases). V gave up 7 bases and J gave up 5 bases, with 21 bases separating them. Germline V gene lookup returns CDR1 SNHLY and CDR2 FYNNEI. This CDR3 has 17 amino acids. This CDR3 is CASKMGGTLPHNSPLHF. CDR3 nucleotides: TGTGCCAGCAAGATGGGGGGGACCCTGCCCCATAATTCACCCCTCCACTTT.

This clone was picked up one time. V usage is TRBV11-2 and J usage is TRBJ1-4; D remains unclear. The V gene lost 5 bases and the J gene lost 7 bases, with 11 bases spanning the gap. Germline assignment: CDR1 SGHAT and CDR2 FQNNGV. The CDR3 loop spans 13 amino acids. CDR3 region: CASSPPASEKLFF. The DNA of the CDR3 is TGTGCCAGCAGCCCCCCGGCAAGTGAAAAACTGTTTTTT.

The chain uses TRBV5-6 and TRBJ2-5, with 8 bases aligning to TRBD2. Trimming at V came to 7 bases and at J to 5 bases, leaving 13 bases not matched to a gene. Per the germline V gene, CDR1 is SGHDT and CDR2 is YYEEEE. The CDR3 covers 15 residues. The CDR3 sequence is CASHPDSGAGETQYF. For the CDR3, the DNA is TGTGCCAGCCACCCGGATAGCGGGGCTGGGGAGACCCAGTACTTC.